A single sample gave rise to the 19 T cell receptor beta chains below, sequenced in a study of beta chain features in type 1 diabetes. The authors reverse transcribed all of the isolated RNA, so sequencing captured expressed TCRB transcripts. The protocol was immunoSEQ multiplex PCR, while the TCRdb copy is restricted to in-frame clones and leaves out a portion. In the table there are some 410,000 clones, around 10% of which are singletons. Material for sequencing was naive CD4+ T cells from blood. The receptors here all came from a woman aged 18-29 years in good health.

This clone was observed a handful of times. The CDR3 DNA reads as TGCGCCAGCAGACTGGGGTTAGGCCAAGAGACCCAGTACTTC. Translating it yields CASRLGLGQETQYF. The V and J genes are TRBV5-1 and TRBJ2-5; no definite D call. The V and J ends lost 5 bases and 1 base respectively, with 12 bases between them. In germline, CDR1 is SGHRS, CDR2 YFSETQ. The CDR3 has 14 residues.

CDR3 amino acids: CASSSGTGSYGYTF. The CDR3 DNA reads as TGCGCCAGCAGCTCGGGGACGGGCAGCTATGGCTACACCTTC. This rearrangement joins TRBV5-1 to TRBJ1-2; D perhaps matches TRBD1 (5 bases). Germline V gene lookup returns CDR1 SGHRS and CDR2 YFSETQ. V lost 3 bases to trimming and J lost 4 bases, with 13 bases between them. This CDR3 is built from 14 residues.

V gene TRBV9 combines with J gene TRBJ2-1; no firm D call. Germline-derived CDR1 and CDR2 are SGDLS and YYNGEE. There are 15 residues in the CDR3. V was pared by 1 base and J by 0 bases, with 8 bases between. Here the CDR3 reads CASSVLGYSYNEQFF. The CDR3 coding sequence is TGTGCCAGCAGCGTACTCGGGTACTCCTACAATGAGCAGTTCTTC. Variable domain in full (rest from reference TRBV9 and TRBJ2-1): DSGVTQTPKHLITATGQRVTLRCSPRSGDLSVYWYQQSLDQGLQFLIQYYNGEERAKGNILERFSAQQFPDLHSELNLSSLELGDSALYFCASSVLGYSYNEQFFGPGTRLTVL.

This clone was seen a few times. The chain employs TRBV7-9 and TRBJ1-2; D unclear. Germline lookup yields CDR1 SEHNR and CDR2 FQNEAQ (reference sequence). The CDR3 covers 12 residues. Trimming stripped 4 bases from V and 8 bases from J, with 11 bases between. The CDR3 DNA is TGTGCCAGCAGCTCCTTCAGGAGGGGCTACACCTTC. Its translation: CASSSFRRGYTF.

Comment on this clone: The same CDR3 also results from other DNA sequences found in this sample. The genes are TRBV7-2 and TRBJ2-5, with D perhaps matching TRBD1 or TRBD2 (6 bases each). Germline CDR1 reads SGHTA; CDR2 reads FQGNSA. V dropped 3 bases and J dropped 4 bases, with 9 bases sitting between them. The CDR3 extends over 13 amino acids. CDR3: CASSFRGRETQYF. Here the CDR3 DNA reads TGTGCCAGCAGCTTCCGGGGGCGAGAGACCCAGTACTTC.

V usage is TRBV7-2 and J usage is TRBJ2-5, with D tentatively TRBD1 (5 bases). CDR3 length: 12 residues. Trimming pared 5 bases from V and 5 bases from J, leaving 9 bases between. Germline V lookup: CDR1 SGHTA, CDR2 FQGNSA. The CDR3 DNA sequence: TGTGCCAGCAGCGCGTCAGGGGAGACCCAGTACTTC. This codes for CASSASGETQYF.

V and J are TRBV5-1 and TRBJ1-4; D remains unclear. The CDR3 loop spans 15 amino acids. Trimming took off 4 bases at V and 5 bases at J, with 15 bases between the two ends. Germline CDR1 is SGHRS and CDR2 is YFSETQ. This chain's CDR3 is CASSTTPAGNEKLFF. The CDR3 region has the DNA TGCGCCAGCAGCACTACGCCCGCGGGGAATGAAAAACTGTTTTTT.

V gene TRBV5-6 combines with J gene TRBJ2-1; 9 nucleotides align to TRBD2. Germline V gene sequence: CDR1 SGHDT, CDR2 YYEEEE. This CDR3 has 15 residues. Trimming took 4 bases from V and 8 from J; bases not matched to a gene: 10. The DNA for the CDR3 is TGTGCCAGCAGCATCCTTAGCGGGAGTGGACATGAGCAGTTCTTC. Encoded protein: CASSILSGSGHEQFF.

This clone was detected only a few times. The chain couples TRBV19 to TRBJ1-2; unclear D gene. Trimming cost V 5 bases and J 6 bases, with 16 bases left between them. The CDR3 covers 14 residues. Germline CDR1 LNHDA, CDR2 SQIVND (reference sequence). CDR3 sequence reads: CASSPLDRLDGYTF. The CDR3 DNA follows: TGTGCCAGTAGTCCCCTAGATCGCTTGGATGGCTACACCTTC. The whole variable domain, remainder taken from reference TRBV19 and TRBJ1-2, is DGGITQSPKYLFRKEGQNVTLSCEQNLNHDAMYWYRQDPGQGLRLIYYSQIVNDFQKGDIAEGYSVSREKKESFPLTVTSAQKNPTAFYLCASSPLDRLDGYTFGSGTRLTVV.

The chain combines TRBV4-2 with TRBJ2-3; TRBD1 is a possible D gene (7 bases). CDR3 length: 17 residues. Germline V CDR1 and CDR2: LGHNA, YNFKEQ. Deletions cut 4 bases from V and 4 bases from J, with 21 bases between. CDR3 amino acids: CASSPRLGRGESDTQYF. CDR3 DNA: TGTGCCAGCAGCCCCCGTTTGGGCAGGGGGGAGTCAGATACGCAGTATTTT.

Of note for this clone: A much larger clone sits a single nucleotide away, making a read error possible. The genes are TRBV6-5 and TRBJ2-7, with D unclear. CDR3 length: 11 amino acids. V was trimmed by 6 bases and J by 6 bases, leaving 9 bases between them. Germline assignment: CDR1 MNHEY and CDR2 SVGAGI. CDR3 in amino acids: CASSLGSEQYF. Written as DNA, the CDR3 is TGTGCCAGCAGCTTAGGGTCCGAGCAGTACTTC.

The rearrangement links TRBV28 to TRBJ1-2; tentative D call: TRBD1 (6 bases). Trimming took 4 bases from V and 8 from J, leaving 8 bases between them. This CDR3 comprises 11 residues. CDR1 is MDHEN, CDR2 SYDVKM, per germline. The CDR3 sequence is CASSYRAGYTF. CDR3 in DNA: TGTGCCAGCAGTTACAGGGCCGGCTACACCTTC.

The rearrangement joins TRBV28 to TRBJ2-7, with D possibly being TRBD2 (6 bases). The CDR3 is made up of 15 amino acids. V shed 4 bases and J shed 3 bases, with 16 bases lying between them. Germline V CDR1 and CDR2: MDHEN, SYDVKM. The CDR3 DNA reads TGTGCCAGCAGTTCTCCTCAGGGAGGTAACTACGAGCAGTACGTC. The encoded protein is CASSSPQGGNYEQYV.

This clone was found once. The chain couples TRBV7-2 to TRBJ2-3; 7 bases match TRBD2. Germline V CDR1 and CDR2: SGHTA, FQGNSA. This CDR3 comprises 17 residues. V shed 5 bases, J shed 5 bases, and the junction held 16 bases outside the gene matches. The CDR3, as DNA: TGTGCCAGCAGCGGTCACTGGGAGCGGGGCCCACAAGATACGCAGTATTTT. It translates to CASSGHWERGPQDTQYF.

This clone was seen more than once but under ten times. This chain joins TRBV29-1 and TRBJ1-5; 9 positions match TRBD1. With V trimmed by 6 bases and J by 2 bases, 8 bases remained unmatched. This CDR3 contains 15 residues. The germline V gene has CDR1 SQVTM and CDR2 ANQGSEA. This CDR3 reads CSVSTGGLGNQPQHF. CDR3 nucleotides: TGCAGCGTGTCAACAGGGGGCTTGGGCAATCAGCCCCAGCATTTT.

This clone has only a few counts. Within the sample, other DNA sequences also encode this same CDR3. The chain has TRBV2 and TRBJ2-1; 7 positions agree with TRBD1. CDR3 length equals 13 residues. After removal of 6 bases from V and 2 bases from J, the junction contained 1 base not matched to a gene. The germline gives CDR1 SNHLY, CDR2 FYNNEI. CDR3 loop: CASSGTAYNEQFF. DNA of the CDR3: TGTGCCAGCAGCGGGACAGCCTACAATGAGCAGTTCTTC. Drawing the rest from reference TRBV2 and TRBJ2-1, the complete variable domain is EPEVTQTPSHQVTQMGQEVILRCVPISNHLYFYWYRQILGQKVEFLVSFYNNEISEKSEIFDDQFSVERPDGSNFTLKIRSTKLEDSAMYFCASSGTAYNEQFFGPGTRLTVL.

The chain employs TRBV30 and TRBJ2-7; D gene ambiguous. Germline loops: CDR1 GTSNPN, CDR2 SVGIG (reference sequence). CDR3 length: 16 residues. Deletions cut 2 bases from V and 3 bases from J, with 20 bases between. CDR3 in DNA: TGTGCCTGGAGTAGGCCCCAAGTCATCCTTAACTACGAGCAGTACTTC. Protein sequence: CAWSRPQVILNYEQYF.

This chain links TRBV14 with TRBJ2-2; D is unresolved. CDR3 length: 16 amino acids. Per the germline V gene, CDR1 is SGHDN and CDR2 is FVKESK. The V end lost 6 bases, the J end lost 1 base, and 15 bases lay between the germline ends. The DNA for the CDR3 is TGTGCCAGCAGTCGCGAGTGGGCGGAGAACACCGGGGAGCTGTTTTTT. As protein: CASSREWAENTGELFF.

This clone was counted only a few times. The chain employs TRBV7-2 and TRBJ1-4; no clear D gene. V lost 0 bases, J lost 7 bases, and 9 bases lay in between. In germline, CDR1 is SGHTA, CDR2 FQGNSA. CDR3 size: 14 residues. The CDR3 coding sequence is TGTGCCAGCAGCTTAGCCGGGTCCGGTGAAAAACTGTTTTTT. Translation gives CASSLAGSGEKLFF.